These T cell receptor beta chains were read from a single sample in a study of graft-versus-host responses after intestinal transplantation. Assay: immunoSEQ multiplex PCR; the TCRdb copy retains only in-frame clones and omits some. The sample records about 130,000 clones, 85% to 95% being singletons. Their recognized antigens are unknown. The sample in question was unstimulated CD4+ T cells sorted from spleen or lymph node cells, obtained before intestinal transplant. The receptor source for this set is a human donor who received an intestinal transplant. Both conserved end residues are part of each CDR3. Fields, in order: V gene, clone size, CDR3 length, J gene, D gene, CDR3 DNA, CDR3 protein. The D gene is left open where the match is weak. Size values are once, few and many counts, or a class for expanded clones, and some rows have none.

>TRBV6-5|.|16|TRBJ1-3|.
TGTGCCAGCAGTTTCCTCTCTAGGACTCAAGGAAACACCATATATTTT
CASSFLSRTQGNTIYF
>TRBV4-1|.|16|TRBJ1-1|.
TGCGCCAGCAGCCAAGCCCCTAGCAACGCGGAAACTGAAGCTTTCTTT
CASSQAPSNAETEAFF
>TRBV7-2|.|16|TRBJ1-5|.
TGTGCCAGCAGCTTTTCCAGTACCCTGAGCAATCAGCCCCAGCATTTT
CASSFSSTLSNQPQHF
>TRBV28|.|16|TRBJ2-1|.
TGTGCCAGCAGTCCGGGGGCCCCCAGGGACTACAATGAGCAGTTCTTC
CASSPGAPRDYNEQFF
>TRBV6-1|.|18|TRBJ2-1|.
TGTGCCAGCAGTGAATTCGGGGGACGGCAGAGCCTCTACAATGAGCAGTTCTTC
CASSEFGGRQSLYNEQFF
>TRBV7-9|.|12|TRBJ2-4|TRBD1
TGTGCCAGCAGTCGACAGGGAAACATTCAGTACTTC
CASSRQGNIQYF
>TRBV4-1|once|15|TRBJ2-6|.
TGCGCCAGCAGTCGAGGGATCTCTGGGGCCAACGTCCTGACTTTC
CASSRGISGANVLTF
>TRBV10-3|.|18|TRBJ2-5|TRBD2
TGTGCCATCAGTGATCTGGGACTAGCGGGAGGTGGGGGAGAGACCCAGTACTTC
CAISDLGLAGGGGETQYF
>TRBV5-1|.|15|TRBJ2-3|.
TGCGCCAGCAGCTTGGAAGGGCGTGGGACAGATACGCAGTATTTT
CASSLEGRGTDTQYF
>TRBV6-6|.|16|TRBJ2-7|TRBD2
TGTGCCAGCAGTTACCTGGTGGGAGGGTCCTCCTACGAGCAGTACTTC
CASSYLVGGSSYEQYF
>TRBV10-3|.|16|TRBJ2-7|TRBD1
TGTGCCATCAGTGAGAATAGGGGACAGGGATCGTACGAGCAGTACTTC
CAISENRGQGSYEQYF
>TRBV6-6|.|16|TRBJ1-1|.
TGTGCCAGCAGTTACGGGATTGGGGCAGGGGACACTGAAGCTTTCTTT
CASSYGIGAGDTEAFF
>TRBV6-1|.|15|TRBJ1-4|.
TGTGCCAGCAACGCTTACAGGGACCCTCTGAAAAAACTGTTTTTT
CASNAYRDPLKKLFF
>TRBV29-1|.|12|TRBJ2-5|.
TGCAGCGTTGGGGTCAGGGGTGAGACCCAGTACTTC
CSVGVRGETQYF
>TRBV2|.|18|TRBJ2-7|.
TGTGCCAGCAGTGAAGTGGGAAGTGCGTCGGTTCGTAAATCCGAGCAGTACTTC
CASSEVGSASVRKSEQYF
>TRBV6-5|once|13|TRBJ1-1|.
TGTGCCAGCAGGCGTGAGTGGAACACTGAAGCTTTCTTT
CASRREWNTEAFF
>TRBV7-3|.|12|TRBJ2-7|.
TGTGCCAGCAGCCCCGGGGGTTACGAGCAGTACTTC
CASSPGGYEQYF
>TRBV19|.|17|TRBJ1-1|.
TGTGCCAGTAGTATGGGTCGGGGGGGCGGAGGAGGCACTGAAGCTTTCTTT
CASSMGRGGGGGTEAFF
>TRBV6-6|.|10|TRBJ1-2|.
TGTGCCAGCAGCCCACAGGGCTACACCTTC
CASSPQGYTF
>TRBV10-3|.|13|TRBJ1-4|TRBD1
TGTGCCATCAGGGGGACAGAGAATGAAAAACTGTTTTTT
CAIRGTENEKLFF
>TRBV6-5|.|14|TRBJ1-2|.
TGTGCCAGCCAACCAAGGCGTTCTAACTATGGCTACACCTTC
CASQPRRSNYGYTF
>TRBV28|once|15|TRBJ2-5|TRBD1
TGTGCCAGCAGCAGGGACAGGGTATTCCAAGAGACCCAGTACTTC
CASSRDRVFQETQYF
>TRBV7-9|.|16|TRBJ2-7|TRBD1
TGTGCCAGCAGTCTTTCCGGGACAGGTCACTCCTACGAGCAGTACTTC
CASSLSGTGHSYEQYF
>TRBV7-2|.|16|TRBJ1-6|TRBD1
TGTGCCAGCAGCTTAGCCTCGGGACAGGGCAATTCACCCCTCCACTTT
CASSLASGQGNSPLHF
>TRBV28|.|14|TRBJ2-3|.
TGTGCCAGCAGGGGAAGGGTGAGCACAGATACGCAGTACTTT
CASRGRVSTDTQYF
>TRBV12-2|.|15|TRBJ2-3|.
TGTGCAAGTCGCTTAATAGTAGATAACACAGATACGCAGTATTTT
CASRLIVDNTDTQYF
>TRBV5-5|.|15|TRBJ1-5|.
TGTGCCAGCAGCCGGGCCGGTGACAACAATCAGCCCCAGCATTTT
CASSRAGDNNQPQHF
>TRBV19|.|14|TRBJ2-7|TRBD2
TGTGCCAGTAGAGTAACTAGCGTTCTGGGCGAGCAGTACTTC
CASRVTSVLGEQYF
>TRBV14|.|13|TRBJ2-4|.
TGTGCCAGCAGCTTAGCCACGGTAAACATTCAGTACTTC
CASSLATVNIQYF
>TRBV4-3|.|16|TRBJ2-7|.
TGCGCCAGCAGCCAAGATTACGGGACCAACTCCTACGAGCAGTACTTC
CASSQDYGTNSYEQYF
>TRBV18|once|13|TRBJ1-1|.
TGTGCCAGCACCGGGCGCGTAGCCCCTGAAGCTTTCTTT
CASTGRVAPEAFF
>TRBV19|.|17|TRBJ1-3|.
TGTGCCAGTAGTACCCATCCAGGGGCCAGATCTGGAAACACCATATATTTT
CASSTHPGARSGNTIYF
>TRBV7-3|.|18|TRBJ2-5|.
TGTGCCAGCAGCTTAAGGGTCCAAGACAAAGCCCACCAAGAGACCCAGTACTTC
CASSLRVQDKAHQETQYF
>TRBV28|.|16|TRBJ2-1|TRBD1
TGTGCCAGCAGCCATCTGGACAGGAGCTCCTACAATGAGCAGTTCTTC
CASSHLDRSSYNEQFF
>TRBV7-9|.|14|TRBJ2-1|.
TGTGCCAGCAGTAGCGGATTTGTGAATGGTGAGCAGTTCTTC
CASSSGFVNGEQFF
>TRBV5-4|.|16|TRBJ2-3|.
TGTGCCAGCAGCTTGGATTCCAGGGCGGACACAGATACGCAGTATTTT
CASSLDSRADTDTQYF
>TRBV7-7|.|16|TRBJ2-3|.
TGTGCTAGCAGTCCAGAAGAGGGCGCGGTGGGAGATACGCAGTATTTT
CASSPEEGAVGDTQYF
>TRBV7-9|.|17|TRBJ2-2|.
TGTGCCAGCAGCTGGGGTCAGGGGCTGGGGAACACCGGGGAGCTGTTTTTT
CASSWGQGLGNTGELFF
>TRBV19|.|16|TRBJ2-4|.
TGTGCCAGTAGTGCCCCCCAGGTTCTAGCCAAAAACATTCAGTACTTC
CASSAPQVLAKNIQYF
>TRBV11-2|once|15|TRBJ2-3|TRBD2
TGTGCCAGCAGCTTAAGCGGGACTAGCACAGATACGCAGTATTTT
CASSLSGTSTDTQYF
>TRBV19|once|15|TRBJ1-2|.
TGTGCCAGTAGTATCATCGACAGTCGTAACTATGGCTACACCTTC
CASSIIDSRNYGYTF
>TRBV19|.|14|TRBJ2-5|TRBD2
TGTGCCAGTAGTAAGGCTAGCGGGACGGGGACCCAGTACTTC
CASSKASGTGTQYF
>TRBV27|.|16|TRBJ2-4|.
TGTGCCAGCAGTTTACAAGTGGGCCTAGCCAAAAACATTCAGTACTTC
CASSLQVGLAKNIQYF
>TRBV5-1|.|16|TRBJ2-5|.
TGCGCCAGCAGCTTATCCCCGACAGGGCGCGGGGATACCCAGTACTTC
CASSLSPTGRGDTQYF
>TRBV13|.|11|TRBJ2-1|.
TGTGCCAGCAGCGAGGGCGTTGAGCAGTTCTTC
CASSEGVEQFF
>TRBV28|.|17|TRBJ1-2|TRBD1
TGTGCCAGCAGTTTAGCCAAATCCGGGACAGGGGTGGATGGCTACACCTTC
CASSLAKSGTGVDGYTF
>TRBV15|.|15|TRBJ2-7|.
TGTGCCACCAGCCCTTACGCGGGGTCGAACTACGAGCAGTACTTC
CATSPYAGSNYEQYF
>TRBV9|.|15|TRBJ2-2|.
TGTGCCAGCAGCGTAGAGTGGGACTGGAGCGGGGAGCTGTTTTTT
CASSVEWDWSGELFF
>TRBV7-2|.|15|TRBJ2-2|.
TGTGCCAGCAGCGCGCCCCCAACGAACACCGGGGAGCTGTTTTTT
CASSAPPTNTGELFF
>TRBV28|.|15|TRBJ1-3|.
TGTGCCAGCAGTGGGCCGGAACAGCGGTTGGGCACCATATATTTT
CASSGPEQRLGTIYF
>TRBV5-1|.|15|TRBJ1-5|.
TGCGCCAGCAGCTTAACCACAGGGTCGGGTCAGCCCCAGCATTTT
CASSLTTGSGQPQHF
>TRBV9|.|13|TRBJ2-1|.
TGTGCCAGCAGCGTAGCTACGGGTTATGAGCAGTTCTTC
CASSVATGYEQFF
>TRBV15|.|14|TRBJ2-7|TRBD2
TGTGCCACCAGCGCTCCTAGCGGCTCCTACGAGCAGTACTTC
CATSAPSGSYEQYF
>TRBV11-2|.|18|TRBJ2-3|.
TGTGCCAGCAGCTTACAACCCTCCGTCAGCTACAGTGGGGATACGCAGTATTTT
CASSLQPSVSYSGDTQYF
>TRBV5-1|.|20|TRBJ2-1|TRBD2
TGCGCCAGCAGCTTGGGAGTACTAGCGGGAGGTCCTCGCTCCTACAATGAGCAGTTCTTC
CASSLGVLAGGPRSYNEQFF